This note documents a single T cell receptor (beta chain) sequence. Its antigen is unidentified. These data are taken from a study of T cells after yellow fever vaccination. Overall study: Where fractions had low cell numbers, libraries were prepared from them with the SMART-Seq v4 Ultra Low Input RNA kit. Broader study findings: Post-booster reappearance was seen for most primary-vaccination clones (around 96% CD4, around 89% CD8).

Using its own MiXCR run on the 5' RACE reads, TCRdb lists one record per CDR3 protein. The sample includes roughly 260,000 distinct CDR3 sequences, 10% to 15% of them seen just once. The germline V and J ends were trimmed by 0 bases and 2 bases, with 19 bases remaining between them. Germline CDR1 reads KGHSH; CDR2 reads LQKENI. There are 18 residues in the CDR3. The sample consisted of CD4+ T cells sorted from PBMCs, taken 45 days after the yellow fever booster vaccination. The chain joins TRBV18 to TRBJ2-5; D perhaps matches TRBD1 (6 bases). The receptor was derived from a man aged 25-45 years who received the YFV17D yellow fever vaccine. CDR3 region: CASSPPTQPGHLQETQYF. CDR3 bases: TGTGCCAGCTCACCACCGACTCAACCGGGACACCTTCAAGAGACCCAGTACTTC.